This paragraph reports one TCR beta chain. Antigen unknown. Via MiXCR, TCRdb re-called the reads, giving one row per CDR3 protein. The table includes about 740,000 distinct CDR3 sequences, around 30% detected once. V was shortened by 1 base and J by 0 bases, with 8 bases between the two germline ends. Germline V CDR1 and CDR2: GTSNPN, SVGIG (reference sequence). This CDR3 spans 14 amino acids. These data originate in a study of T cell repertoires in cytomegalovirus infection. Study as a whole: In public TCR beta signatures, there were indications of both CMV infection and matching HLA type. Findings and limits, study-wide: Across the ex vivo response, the dominant clonotypes were HLA-C-restricted CMV-specific TCR beta clonotypes.

Source: cultured PBMCs, taken from culture after CMV antigen stimulation. The gene calls are TRBV30 and TRBJ2-3; D unresolved. This TCR derives from a human donor in good health (CMV status not recorded). Some clones in this sample may be carry-over from other donors' samples. The CDR3 DNA reads TGTGCCTGGAGTGGGTACAGTAGCACAGATACGCAGTATTTT. Protein sequence: CAWSGYSSTDTQYF. The full variable domain, with the rest looked up from reference TRBV30 and TRBJ2-3, is SQTIHQWPATLVQPVGSPLSLECTVEGTSNPNLYWYRQAAGRGLQLLFYSVGIGQISSEVPQNLSASRPQDRQFILSSKKLLLSDSGFYLCAWSGYSSTDTQYFGPGTRLTVL.